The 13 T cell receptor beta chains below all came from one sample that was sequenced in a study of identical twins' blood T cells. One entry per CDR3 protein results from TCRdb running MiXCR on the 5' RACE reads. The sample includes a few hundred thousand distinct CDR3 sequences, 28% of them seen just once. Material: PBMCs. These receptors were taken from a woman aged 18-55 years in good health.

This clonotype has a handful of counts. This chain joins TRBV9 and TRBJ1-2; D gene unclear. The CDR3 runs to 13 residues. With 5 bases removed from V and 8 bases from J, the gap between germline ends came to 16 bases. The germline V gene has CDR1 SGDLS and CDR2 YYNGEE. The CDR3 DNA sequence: TGTGCCAGCAGACAAGAGTCTTCGCGGGGCTACACCTTC. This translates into CASRQESSRGYTF.

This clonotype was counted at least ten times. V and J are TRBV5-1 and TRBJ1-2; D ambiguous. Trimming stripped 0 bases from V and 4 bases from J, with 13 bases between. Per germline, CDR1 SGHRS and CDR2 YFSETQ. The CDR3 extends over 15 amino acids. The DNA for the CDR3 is TGCGCCAGCAGCTTGGAGTGGGAGGACGGCTATGGCTACACCTTC. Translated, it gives CASSLEWEDGYGYTF.

CDR3 nucleotide sequence: TGTGCCAGCTCCCCCTTTTACGGGGCGCGGAAAGATACGCAGTATTTT. It is translated as CASSPFYGARKDTQYF. The rearrangement links TRBV5-6 to TRBJ2-3; tentatively, D is TRBD1 or TRBD2 (5 bases each). From germline, CDR1 is SGHDT and CDR2 YYEEEE. This CDR3 comprises 16 residues. Trimming took 7 bases from V and 5 from J, leaving 23 bases between them. The entire variable domain, with the rest obtained from reference TRBV5-6 and TRBJ2-3, is as follows: DAGVTQSPTHLIKTRGQQVTLRCSPKSGHDTVSWYQQALGQGPQFIFQYYEEEERQRGNFPDRFSGHQFPNYSSELNVNALLLGDSALYLCASSPFYGARKDTQYFGPGTRLTVL.

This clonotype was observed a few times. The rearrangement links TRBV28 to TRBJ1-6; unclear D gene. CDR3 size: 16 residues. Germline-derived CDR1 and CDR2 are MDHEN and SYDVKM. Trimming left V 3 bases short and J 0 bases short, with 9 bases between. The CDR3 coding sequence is TGTGCCAGCAGTTTCTCAGGCCTCTCCTATAATTCACCCCTCCACTTT. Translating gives CASSFSGLSYNSPLHF.

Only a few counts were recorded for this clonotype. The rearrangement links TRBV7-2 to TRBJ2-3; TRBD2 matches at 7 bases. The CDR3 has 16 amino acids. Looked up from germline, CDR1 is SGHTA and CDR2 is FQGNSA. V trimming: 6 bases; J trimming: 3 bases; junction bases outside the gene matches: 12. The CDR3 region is CASSLMSGMRTDTQYF. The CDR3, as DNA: TGTGCCAGCAGTCTCATGAGCGGGATGAGGACAGATACGCAGTATTTT.

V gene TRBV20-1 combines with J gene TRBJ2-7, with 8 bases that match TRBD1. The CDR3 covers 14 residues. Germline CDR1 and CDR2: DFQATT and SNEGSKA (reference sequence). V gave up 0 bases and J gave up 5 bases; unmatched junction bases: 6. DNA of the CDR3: TGCAGTGCTAGAGACAGGACAGGGAGAAACGAGCAGTACTTC. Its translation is CSARDRTGRNEQYF.

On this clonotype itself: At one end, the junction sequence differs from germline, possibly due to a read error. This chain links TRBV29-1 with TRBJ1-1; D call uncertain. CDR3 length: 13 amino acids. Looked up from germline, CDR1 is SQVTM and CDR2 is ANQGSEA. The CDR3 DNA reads TGTAGCGTTTCCTACGCCGGGGACACTGAAGCTTTCTTT. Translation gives CSVSYAGDTEAFF.

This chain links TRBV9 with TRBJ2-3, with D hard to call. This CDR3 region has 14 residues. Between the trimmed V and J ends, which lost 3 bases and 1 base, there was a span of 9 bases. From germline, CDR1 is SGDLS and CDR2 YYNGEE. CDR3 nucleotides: TGTGCCAGCAGCGGCTCGCTGGGCACAGATACGCAGTATTTT. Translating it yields CASSGSLGTDTQYF.

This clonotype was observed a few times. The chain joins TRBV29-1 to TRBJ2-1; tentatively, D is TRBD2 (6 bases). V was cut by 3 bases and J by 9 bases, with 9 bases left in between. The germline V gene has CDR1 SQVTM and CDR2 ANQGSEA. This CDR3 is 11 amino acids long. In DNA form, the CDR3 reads TGCAGCGTTGATTGGGGGGTTGAGCAGTTCTTC. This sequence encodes CSVDWGVEQFF.

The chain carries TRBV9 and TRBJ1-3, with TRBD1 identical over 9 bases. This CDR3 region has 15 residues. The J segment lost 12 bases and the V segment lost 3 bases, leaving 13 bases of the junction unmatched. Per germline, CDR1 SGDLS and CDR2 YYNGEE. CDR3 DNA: TGTGCCAGCAGCGGACACAGGGGGCGGAGAGGGGACATATATTTT. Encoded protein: CASSGHRGRRGDIYF.

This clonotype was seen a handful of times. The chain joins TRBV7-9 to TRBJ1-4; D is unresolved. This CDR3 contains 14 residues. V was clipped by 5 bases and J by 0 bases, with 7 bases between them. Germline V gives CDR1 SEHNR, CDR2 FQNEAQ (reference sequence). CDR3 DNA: TGTGCCAGCAGCCTCGTAACAACTAATGAAAAACTGTTTTTT. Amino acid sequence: CASSLVTTNEKLFF.

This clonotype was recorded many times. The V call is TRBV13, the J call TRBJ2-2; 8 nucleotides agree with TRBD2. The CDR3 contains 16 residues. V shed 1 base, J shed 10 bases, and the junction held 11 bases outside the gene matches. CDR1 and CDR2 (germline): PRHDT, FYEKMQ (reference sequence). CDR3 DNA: TGTGCCAGCAGCTTAGTAGTAGCGGGACTGACGCAGGAGCTGTTTTTT. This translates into CASSLVVAGLTQELFF.

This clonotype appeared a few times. This CDR3 reads CASSPGAAASSYNEQFF. The CDR3, as DNA: TGTGCCAGCAGCCCCGGGGCGGCAGCGAGCTCCTACAATGAGCAGTTCTTC. This chain connects TRBV6-5 to TRBJ2-1, with D perhaps assigned TRBD1 or TRBD2 (5 bases each). CDR1 MNHEY and CDR2 SVGAGI come from the germline V gene. Trimming pared 6 bases from V and 0 bases from J, leaving 18 bases between. This CDR3 region has 17 residues.